The next 23 T cell receptor beta chains were all read from a single sample in a study of cytomegalovirus exposure and HLA in healthy donors. PCR involved 60 Vbeta and 13 Jbeta primers. This table comes from immunoSEQ multiplex PCR, and its TCRdb copy is limited to in-frame clones, with some not included. The sample lists just over 150,000 clones, 85% occurring once. Sequences were obtained from PBMCs. The receptors derive from a young woman in good health and CMV-seronegative.

This CDR3 is CASSVQETQYF. CDR3 nucleotide sequence: TGTGCCAGCAGTGTACAAGAGACCCAGTACTTC. The chain recombines TRBV2 with TRBJ2-5; D call uncertain. The CDR3 spans 11 residues. Trimming cost V 4 bases and J 2 bases, with 2 bases left between them. Germline V gene data show CDR1 as SNHLY and CDR2 as FYNNEI.

The V and J genes are TRBV6-5 and TRBJ2-7, with D perhaps matching TRBD1 (6 bases). Trimming removed 0 bases from V and 2 bases from J, with 11 bases in between. CDR1 and CDR2 from the germline V gene are MNHEY and SVGAGI. CDR3 length equals 15 residues. The CDR3, as DNA: TGTGCCAGCAGTTACTCGAAACAGGGTCCCTACGAGCAGTACTTC. Residues: CASSYSKQGPYEQYF.

This chain uses TRBV6-5 with TRBJ1-2, with unresolved D. The CDR3 runs to 14 residues. The germline V gene encodes CDR1 MNHEY and CDR2 SVGAGI. The germline V and J ends were trimmed by 0 bases and 8 bases, with 13 bases remaining between them. As DNA, the CDR3 is TGTGCCAGCAGTTACTCGAGGTGGGGAGGAGGCTACACCTTC. It yields the protein CASSYSRWGGGYTF.

The chain recombines TRBV19 with TRBJ2-7; TRBD1 might be the D (5 bases). Germline V CDR1 and CDR2: LNHDA, SQIVND (reference sequence). The CDR3 runs to 14 residues. Between the trimmed V and J ends, which lost 2 bases and 1 base, there was a span of 9 bases. CDR3 nucleotides: TGTGCCAGTAGTATACGGACAAATTCCTACGAGCAGTACTTC. It codes for CASSIRTNSYEQYF.

V and J are TRBV10-3 and TRBJ2-7; TRBD2 aligns across 15 bases. The ends lost 9 bases at V and 2 bases at J; junction bases unmatched: 5. The CDR3 has 15 amino acids. Germline V gene sequence: CDR1 ENHRY, CDR2 SYGVKD. The DNA for the CDR3 is TGTGCCATTGGGACTAGCGGGAGGACTGCCTACGAGCAGTACTTC. This encodes CAIGTSGRTAYEQYF.

CDR3 residues: CAWALRERENTGELFF. CDR3 in DNA: TGTGCCTGGGCCTTGCGGGAGCGAGAGAACACCGGGGAGCTGTTTTTT. The chain joins TRBV30 to TRBJ2-2; the match to TRBD2 covers 7 bases. Germline V gene sequence: CDR1 GTSNPN, CDR2 SVGIG (reference sequence). J gave up 1 base and V 5 bases, and 10 bases lay outside the gene matches. CDR3 length: 16 residues.

V and J are TRBV5-4 and TRBJ2-3, with D maybe TRBD2 (6 bases). CDR3 length equals 13 residues. Germline lookup yields CDR1 SGHNT and CDR2 YYREEE (reference sequence). V was pared by 0 bases and J by 6 bases, with 8 bases between. CDR3 in DNA: TGTGCCAGCAGCTTGGCTGGGACTGATACGCAGTATTTT. As protein: CASSLAGTDTQYF.

V usage is TRBV28 and J usage is TRBJ1-2, with D possibly TRBD1 on 6 matching bases. The V end lost 4 bases, the J end lost 2 bases, and 8 bases lay between the germline ends. CDR3 size: 13 residues. The germline gives CDR1 MDHEN, CDR2 SYDVKM. DNA for the CDR3: TGTGCCAGCAGTTGGACAGCGAACTATGGCTACACCTTC. Translating gives CASSWTANYGYTF.

This sequence joins TRBV11-1 and TRBJ1-5; no clear D gene. This CDR3 is 14 amino acids long. The ends were cut back, 1 base at V and 7 bases at J, with 11 bases in the middle. Germline CDR1 is SGHAT and CDR2 is FQDESV (reference sequence). As DNA, the CDR3 is TGTGCCAGCAGCTTAGACGGAGTCGGGCAGCCCCAGCATTTT. Translation gives CASSLDGVGQPQHF.

In its sample, this clone was seen once. The rearrangement links TRBV6-4 to TRBJ1-5; perhaps TRBD1 as D (5 bases). Trimming shortened V by 5 bases and J by 3 bases, and 11 bases separated the two germline ends. The CDR3 is made up of 14 amino acids. The germline V gene encodes CDR1 MRHNA and CDR2 SNTAGT. This chain's CDR3 is CASSSQGHNQPQHF. The CDR3 coding sequence is TGTGCCAGCAGTTCCCAGGGCCACAATCAGCCCCAGCATTTT.

V is TRBV15 and J is TRBJ1-5, with D perhaps matching TRBD1 (6 bases). The germline V gene encodes CDR1 LNHNV and CDR2 YYDKDF (reference sequence). Trimming removed 1 base from V and 4 bases from J, with 11 bases in between. The CDR3 is 15 amino acids. The CDR3 nucleotides are TGTGCCACCAGCAGAGGGGGGGGCGGGAATCAGCCCCAGCATTTT. Residues: CATSRGGGGNQPQHF.

V and J are TRBV7-2 and TRBJ2-5; 11 bases are shared with TRBD2. The CDR3 contains 14 residues. V was clipped by 6 bases and J by 9 bases; unmatched bases: 9. Germline assignment: CDR1 SGHTA and CDR2 FQGNSA. The CDR3 DNA sequence: TGTGCCAGCAGTCCAGGACTAGCGGGCCCCGCCCAGTACTTC. Its translation: CASSPGLAGPAQYF.

This clone turned up a few times. The chain carries TRBV6-5 and TRBJ2-3, with 11 bases lining up with TRBD1. There are 15 residues in the CDR3. V lost 6 bases and J lost 5; bases outside the gene matches: 7. Germline values: CDR1 MNHEY, CDR2 SVGAGI. The CDR3 sequence: CASRRTGGAGDTQYF. CDR3 nucleotides: TGTGCCAGCAGGAGGACAGGGGGCGCGGGAGATACGCAGTATTTT.

This chain connects TRBV11-3 to TRBJ2-3, with TRBD2 matching 14 bases. The CDR3 runs to 17 residues. The germline gives CDR1 SGHNT, CDR2 YENEEA. V dropped 5 bases and J dropped 8; count of bases not matched to a gene: 12. The CDR3 here is CASSLGLAGAKGGTQYF. The CDR3 bases are TGTGCCAGCAGCCTGGGACTAGCGGGGGCCAAGGGGGGTACGCAGTATTTT.

V usage is TRBV10-3 and J usage is TRBJ1-6; TRBD1 aligns across 7 bases. The germline gives CDR1 ENHRY, CDR2 SYGVKD. Losses at the gene ends were 7 bases for V and 7 bases for J; bases not matched to a gene: 4. The CDR3 is 13 residues long. CDR3 nucleotides: TGTGCCATCACAGACAGGGCCAATTCACCCCTCCACTTT. Translation: CAITDRANSPLHF.

The chain has TRBV5-8 and TRBJ2-6; D may be TRBD1 (6 bases). CDR1 is SGHTS and CDR2 is YDEGEE in the germline V gene. V was cut by 5 bases and J by 0 bases, with 12 bases left in between. The length of the CDR3 is 16 residues. CDR3 nucleotide sequence: TGTGCCAGCAGTGAGGGGGAGATCTCTGGGGCCAACGTCCTGACTTTC. Translating it yields CASSEGEISGANVLTF.

The sample holds one count of this clone. The chain is built from TRBV7-2 and TRBJ2-5; D not certain. Per the germline V gene, CDR1 is SGHTA and CDR2 is FQGNSA. This CDR3 has 14 amino acids. V dropped 1 base and J dropped 1 base, with 7 bases sitting between them. The CDR3 is CASSLVTSQETQYF. CDR3 sequence (DNA): TGTGCCAGCAGCTTAGTAACCAGCCAAGAGACCCAGTACTTC.

This chain joins TRBV18 and TRBJ1-4, with 7 bases that match TRBD1. V trimming: 7 bases; J trimming: 0 bases; junction bases outside the gene matches: 2. Per the germline V gene, CDR1 is KGHSH and CDR2 is LQKENI. The length of the CDR3 is 14 residues. The CDR3 sequence: CASLGQTTNEKLFF. The CDR3 DNA reads TGTGCCAGCTTGGGACAGACAACTAATGAAAAACTGTTTTTT.

The chain carries TRBV4-3 and TRBJ1-5; perhaps TRBD1 as D (5 bases). Germline V gene lookup returns CDR1 LGHNA and CDR2 YSLEER. V lost 1 base and J lost 7, with 11 bases in between. This CDR3 has 14 amino acids. CDR3 region: CASSQAERGQPQHF. CDR3 nucleotides: TGCGCCAGCAGCCAAGCGGAAAGGGGACAGCCCCAGCATTTT.

The chain uses TRBV19 and TRBJ2-7; maybe TRBD1 (6 bases). With 0 bases removed from V and 0 bases from J, the gap between germline ends came to 9 bases. From germline, CDR1 is LNHDA and CDR2 SQIVND (reference sequence). CDR3 length: 15 residues. CDR3 amino acids: CASSIEAGVSYEQYF. The DNA for the CDR3 is TGTGCCAGTAGTATAGAAGCAGGGGTCTCCTACGAGCAGTACTTC.

The chain is built from TRBV13 and TRBJ2-5, with D possibly being TRBD2 (7 bases). The DNA matches TRBJ2-7 better at its end, which makes the J call doubtful. CDR1 and CDR2 from the germline V gene are PRHDT and FYEKMQ (reference sequence). This CDR3 contains 14 residues. CDR3 sequence: CASSPGGALYEQYF. For the CDR3, the DNA is TGTGCCAGCAGCCCGGGGGGCGCCCTTTACGAGCAGTACTTC.

V usage is TRBV30 and J usage is TRBJ2-1; 16 bases fit TRBD2. CDR3 length: 19 amino acids. Germline V lookup: CDR1 GTSNPN, CDR2 SVGIG (reference sequence). V gave up 2 bases and J gave up 2 bases; unmatched junction bases: 9. CDR3 DNA: TGTGCCTGGAGTTCCCAGGGACTAGCGGGAGGGTACACCTACAATGAGCAGTTCTTC. The encoded protein is CAWSSQGLAGGYTYNEQFF.

The rearrangement joins TRBV4-3 to TRBJ1-2; D perhaps matches TRBD1 (5 bases). The ends were cut back, 0 bases at V and 4 bases at J, with 15 bases in the middle. Germline V gene sequence: CDR1 LGHNA, CDR2 YSLEER. This CDR3 spans 16 amino acids. The chain's CDR3 is CASSQDRSGAGYGYTF. The CDR3 nucleotides read TGCGCCAGCAGCCAAGATCGTAGCGGGGCCGGCTATGGCTACACCTTC.